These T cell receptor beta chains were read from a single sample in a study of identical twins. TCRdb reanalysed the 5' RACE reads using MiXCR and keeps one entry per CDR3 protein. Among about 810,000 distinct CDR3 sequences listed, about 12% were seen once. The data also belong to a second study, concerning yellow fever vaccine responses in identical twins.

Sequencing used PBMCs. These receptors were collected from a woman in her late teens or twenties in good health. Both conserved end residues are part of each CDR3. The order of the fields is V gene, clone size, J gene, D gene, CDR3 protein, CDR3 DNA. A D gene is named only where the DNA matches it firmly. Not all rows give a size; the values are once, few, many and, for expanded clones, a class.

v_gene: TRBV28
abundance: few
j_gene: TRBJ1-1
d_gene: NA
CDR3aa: CASRPRSYWAEAFF
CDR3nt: TGTGCCAGCAGGCCCCGTTCGTACTGGGCTGAAGCTTTCTTT

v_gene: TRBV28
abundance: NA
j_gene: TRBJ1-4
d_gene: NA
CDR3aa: CASSPDSLGREKLFF
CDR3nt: TGTGCCAGCAGCCCGGACAGTTTGGGTCGGGAAAAACTGTTTTTT

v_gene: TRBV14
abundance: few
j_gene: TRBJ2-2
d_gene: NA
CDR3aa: CASSHLLQGSGTGELFF
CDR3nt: TGTGCCAGCAGCCACCTACTCCAGGGCTCGGGCACCGGGGAGCTGTTTTTT

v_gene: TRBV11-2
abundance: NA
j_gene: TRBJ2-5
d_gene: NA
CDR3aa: CASTSVGGQETQYF
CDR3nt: TGTGCCAGCACCTCGGTCGGGGGGCAGGAGACCCAGTACTTC

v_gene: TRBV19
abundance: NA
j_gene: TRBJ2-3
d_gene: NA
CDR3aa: CASSPYEGGTDTQYF
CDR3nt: TGTGCCAGTAGTCCCTACGAGGGGGGCACAGATACGCAGTATTTT

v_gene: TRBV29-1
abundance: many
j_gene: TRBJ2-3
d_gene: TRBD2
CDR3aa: CSVPQGLVRDTQYF
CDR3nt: TGCAGCGTCCCCCAGGGACTAGTTAGAGATACGCAGTATTTT

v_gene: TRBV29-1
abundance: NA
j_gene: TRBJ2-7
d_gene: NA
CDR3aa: CSVEDGAGKGYEQYF
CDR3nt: TGCAGCGTTGAAGACGGGGCAGGGAAGGGCTACGAGCAGTACTTC

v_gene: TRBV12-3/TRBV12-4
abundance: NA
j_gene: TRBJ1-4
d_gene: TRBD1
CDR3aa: CASSGDRGEKLFF
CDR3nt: TGTGCCAGCAGTGGTGACAGGGGCGAAAAACTGTTTTTT

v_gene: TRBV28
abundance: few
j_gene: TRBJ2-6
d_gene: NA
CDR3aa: CASSFWTTGGELPGANVLTF
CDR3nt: TGTGCCAGCAGTTTCTGGACAACCGGCGGGGAGTTGCCTGGGGCCAACGTCCTGACTTTC

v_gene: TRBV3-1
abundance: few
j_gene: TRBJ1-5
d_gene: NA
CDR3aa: CASSQGTSSNQPQHF
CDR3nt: TGTGCCAGCAGCCAGGGGACAAGTAGCAATCAGCCCCAGCATTTT

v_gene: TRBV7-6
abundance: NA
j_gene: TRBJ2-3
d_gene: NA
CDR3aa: CASTQLRLDTQYF
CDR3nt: TGTGCCAGTACACAGCTTAGGCTGGATACGCAGTATTTT

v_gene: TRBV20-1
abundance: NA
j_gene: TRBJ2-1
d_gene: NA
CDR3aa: CSARTREEYNEQFF
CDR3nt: TGCAGTGCTAGGACGCGGGAAGAATACAATGAGCAGTTCTTC

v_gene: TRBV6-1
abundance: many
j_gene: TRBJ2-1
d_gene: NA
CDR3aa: CASSRRVAKSSYNEQFF
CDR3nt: TGTGCCAGCAGCCGCAGAGTAGCCAAAAGCTCCTACAATGAGCAGTTCTTC

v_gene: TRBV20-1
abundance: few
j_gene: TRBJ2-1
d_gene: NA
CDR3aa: CSARDIRGYSYNEQFF
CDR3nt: TGCAGTGCTAGAGATATTAGGGGGTACTCCTACAATGAGCAGTTCTTC

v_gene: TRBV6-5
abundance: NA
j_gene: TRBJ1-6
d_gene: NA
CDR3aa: CAIAGTISPLHF
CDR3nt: TGTGCCATCGCCGGCACCATCTCACCCCTCCACTTT

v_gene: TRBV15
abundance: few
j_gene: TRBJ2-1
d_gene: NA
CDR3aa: CATSRDKSSYNEQFF
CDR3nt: TGTGCCACCAGCAGAGATAAGAGCTCCTACAATGAGCAGTTCTTC

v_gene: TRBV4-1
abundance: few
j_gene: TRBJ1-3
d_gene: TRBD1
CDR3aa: CASSRVGTGGSPGNTIYF
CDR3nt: TGCGCCAGCAGCCGAGTCGGGACAGGGGGTTCTCCTGGAAACACCATATATTTT

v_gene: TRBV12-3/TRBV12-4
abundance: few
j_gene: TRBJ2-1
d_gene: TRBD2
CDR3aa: CASIVLAGTNNEQFF
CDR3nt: TGTGCCAGCATTGTACTAGCGGGGACAAACAATGAGCAGTTCTTC

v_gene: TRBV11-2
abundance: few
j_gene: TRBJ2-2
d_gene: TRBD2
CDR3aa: CASSLDPGRAGELFF
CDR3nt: TGTGCCAGCAGCTTAGACCCAGGGAGGGCCGGGGAGCTGTTTTTT

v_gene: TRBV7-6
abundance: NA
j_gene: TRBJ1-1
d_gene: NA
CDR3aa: CASSLEQYVVGGQGTEAFF
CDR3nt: TGTGCCAGCAGCTTAGAGCAATACGTGGTCGGGGGGCAGGGGACTGAAGCTTTCTTT

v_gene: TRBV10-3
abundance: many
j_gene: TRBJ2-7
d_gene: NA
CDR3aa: CAISDRGTGDYEQYF
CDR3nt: TGTGCCATCAGTGACCGAGGGACGGGAGACTACGAGCAGTACTTC

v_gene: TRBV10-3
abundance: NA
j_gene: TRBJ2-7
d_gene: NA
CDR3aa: CAISESRQAGEQYF
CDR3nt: TGTGCCATCAGTGAGTCGCGGCAGGCTGGCGAGCAGTACTTC

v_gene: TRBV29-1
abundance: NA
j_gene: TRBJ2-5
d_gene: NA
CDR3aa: CSGGAGAGETQYF
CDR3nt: TGCAGCGGGGGGGCAGGGGCGGGGGAGACCCAGTACTTC

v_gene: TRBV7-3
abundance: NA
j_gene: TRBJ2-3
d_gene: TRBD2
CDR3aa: CASSHFGTSGTGTDTQYF
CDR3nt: TGTGCCAGCTCACACTTCGGGACTAGCGGGACGGGAACAGATACGCAGTATTTT

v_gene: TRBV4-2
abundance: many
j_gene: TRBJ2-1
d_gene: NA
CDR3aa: CASNQGGDDNEQFF
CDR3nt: TGTGCCAGCAACCAGGGGGGGGATGACAATGAGCAGTTCTTC

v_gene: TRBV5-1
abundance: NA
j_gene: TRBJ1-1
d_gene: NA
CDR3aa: CASTPVHPLGNTEAFF
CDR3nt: TGCGCCAGCACCCCGGTCCACCCTTTGGGGAACACTGAAGCTTTCTTT

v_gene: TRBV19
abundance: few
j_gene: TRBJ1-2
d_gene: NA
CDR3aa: CASSIQNYGYTF
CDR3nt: TGTGCCAGTAGTATACAGAACTATGGCTACACCTTC

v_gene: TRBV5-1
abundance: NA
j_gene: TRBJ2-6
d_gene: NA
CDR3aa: CASSPVQSSGANVLTF
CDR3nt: TGCGCCAGCAGCCCGGTGCAGAGCTCTGGGGCCAACGTCCTGACTTTC

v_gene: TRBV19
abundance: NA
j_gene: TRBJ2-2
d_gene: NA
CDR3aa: CASSIAGYTGELFF
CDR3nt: TGTGCCAGTAGTATAGCGGGCTACACCGGGGAGCTGTTTTTT

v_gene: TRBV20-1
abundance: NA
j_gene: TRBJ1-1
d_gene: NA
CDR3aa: CSAIVPTEAFF
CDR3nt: TGCAGTGCCATCGTCCCCACTGAAGCTTTCTTT

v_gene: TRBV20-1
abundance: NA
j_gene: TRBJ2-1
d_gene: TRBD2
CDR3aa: CSAAGTSGKFF
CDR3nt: TGCAGTGCTGCCGGGACTAGCGGAAAGTTCTTC

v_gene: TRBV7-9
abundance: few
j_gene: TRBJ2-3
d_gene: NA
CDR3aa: CASSLVVGTDTQYF
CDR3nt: TGTGCCAGCAGCTTAGTCGTGGGCACAGATACGCAGTATTTT

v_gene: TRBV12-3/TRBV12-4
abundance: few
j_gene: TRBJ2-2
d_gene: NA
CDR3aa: CASRGNSNTGEPFF
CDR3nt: TGTGCCAGCAGAGGGAATTCGAACACCGGGGAGCCGTTTTTT

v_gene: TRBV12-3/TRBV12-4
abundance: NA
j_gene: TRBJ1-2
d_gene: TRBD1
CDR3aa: CASSRGQPNYGYTF
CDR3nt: TGTGCCAGCAGCCGGGGACAGCCTAACTATGGCTACACCTTC

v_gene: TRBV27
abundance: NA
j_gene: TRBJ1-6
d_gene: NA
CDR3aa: CASSLSGVGLGSPLHF
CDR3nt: TGTGCCAGCAGTTTATCCGGCGTTGGGTTGGGGTCACCCCTCCACTTT

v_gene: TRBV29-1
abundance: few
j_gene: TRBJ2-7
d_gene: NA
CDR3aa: CSVSLSGRLPYEQYF
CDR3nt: TGCAGCGTTTCCTTGTCGGGGCGTCTTCCCTACGAGCAGTACTTC

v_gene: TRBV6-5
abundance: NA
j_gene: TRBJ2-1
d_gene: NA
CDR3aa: CASSYSGQNSYNEQFF
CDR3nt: TGTGCCAGCAGTTACTCAGGACAAAACTCCTACAATGAGCAGTTCTTC

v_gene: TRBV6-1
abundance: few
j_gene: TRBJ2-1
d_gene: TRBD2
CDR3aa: CASSSSGGAKANEQFF
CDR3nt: TGTGCCAGCAGTAGTAGCGGGGGGGCTAAGGCGAATGAGCAGTTCTTC

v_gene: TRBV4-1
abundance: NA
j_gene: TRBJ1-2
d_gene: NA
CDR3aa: CASSQETGQPSRGYTF
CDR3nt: TGCGCCAGCAGCCAAGAGACCGGACAGCCCAGTAGGGGCTACACCTTC

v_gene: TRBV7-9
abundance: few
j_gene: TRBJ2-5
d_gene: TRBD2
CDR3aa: CASSLGAGLGQETQYF
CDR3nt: TGTGCCAGCAGCTTAGGAGCGGGACTTGGGCAAGAGACCCAGTACTTC

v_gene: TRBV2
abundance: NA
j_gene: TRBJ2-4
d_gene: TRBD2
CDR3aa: CASSDWASPGGNIQYF
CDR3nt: TGTGCCAGCAGTGACTGGGCTAGCCCGGGGGGAAACATTCAGTACTTC

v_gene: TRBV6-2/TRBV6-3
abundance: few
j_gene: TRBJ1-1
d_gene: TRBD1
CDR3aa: CASKSQRTGGTEAFF
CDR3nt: TGTGCCAGCAAGAGTCAACGGACAGGGGGAACTGAAGCTTTCTTT

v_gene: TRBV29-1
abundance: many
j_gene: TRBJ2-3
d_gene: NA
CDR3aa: CSTEGDTQYF
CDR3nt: TGCAGTACCGAGGGGGATACGCAGTATTTT

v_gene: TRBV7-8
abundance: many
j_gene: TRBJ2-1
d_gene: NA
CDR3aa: CASSLLGLPSSF
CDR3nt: TGTGCCAGCAGCCTTCTCGGACTACCCAGTTCCTTC

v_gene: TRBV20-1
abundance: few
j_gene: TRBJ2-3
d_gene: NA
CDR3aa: CSANVATKHTDTQYF
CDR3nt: TGCAGTGCTAACGTTGCGACAAAGCACACAGATACGCAGTATTTT

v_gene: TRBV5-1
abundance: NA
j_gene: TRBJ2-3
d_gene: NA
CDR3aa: CASGLATLTDTQYF
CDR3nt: TGCGCCAGCGGTTTAGCGACCCTCACAGATACGCAGTATTTT

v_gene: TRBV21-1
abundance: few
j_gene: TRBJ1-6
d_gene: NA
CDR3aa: CASSSQGSSYNSPLHF
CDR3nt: TGTGCCAGCAGCAGCCAGGGGAGCTCCTATAATTCACCCCTCCACTTT

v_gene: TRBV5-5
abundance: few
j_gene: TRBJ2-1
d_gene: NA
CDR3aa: CASSHLPQNEQFF
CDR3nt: TGTGCCAGCAGTCACCTACCCCAGAATGAGCAGTTCTTC